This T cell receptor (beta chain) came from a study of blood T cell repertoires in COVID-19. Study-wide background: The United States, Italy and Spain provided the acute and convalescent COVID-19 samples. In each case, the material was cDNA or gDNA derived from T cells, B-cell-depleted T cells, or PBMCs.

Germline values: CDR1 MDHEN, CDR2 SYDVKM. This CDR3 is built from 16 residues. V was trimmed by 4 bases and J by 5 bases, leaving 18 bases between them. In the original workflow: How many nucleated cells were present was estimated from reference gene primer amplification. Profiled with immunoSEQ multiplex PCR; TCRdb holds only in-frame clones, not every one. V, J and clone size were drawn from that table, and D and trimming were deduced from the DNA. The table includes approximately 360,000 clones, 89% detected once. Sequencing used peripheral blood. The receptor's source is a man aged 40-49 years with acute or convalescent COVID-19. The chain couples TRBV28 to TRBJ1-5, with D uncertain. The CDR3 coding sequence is TGTGCCAGCAGTTCACCCCGGGAAAGGGAGGATCAGCCCCAGCATTTT. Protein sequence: CASSSPREREDQPQHF. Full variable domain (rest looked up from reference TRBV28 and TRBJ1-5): DVKVTQSSRYLVKRTGEKVFLECVQDMDHENMFWYRQDPGLGLRLIYFSYDVKMKEKGDIPEGYSVSREKKERFSLILESASTNQTSMYLCASSSPREREDQPQHFGDGTRLSIL.